Shown below are 10 T cell receptor beta chains from a single sample sequenced in a study of blood T cell repertoires in COVID-19. Only in-frame clones appear in the TCRdb table, and some are missing; sequencing was by immunoSEQ multiplex PCR. The sample carries fewer than 200,000 clones, 90% recorded once. Input material: peripheral blood. These receptors all stem from a man aged 50 to 59 with acute or convalescent COVID-19.

This sequence joins TRBV27 and TRBJ2-1; 13 nucleotides align to TRBD2. This CDR3 has 15 residues. The germline V gene has CDR1 MNHEY and CDR2 SMNVEV (reference sequence). The V and J ends lost 7 bases and 8 bases, in that order; junction bases with no gene match: 8. This CDR3 reads CASTTGTSGTHEQFF. The CDR3 nucleotides read TGTGCCAGCACCACCGGGACTAGCGGGACCCATGAGCAGTTCTTC.

This clone was picked up one time. J is TRBJ1-2 and V is TRBV7-2; D might be TRBD1 (5 bases). V shed 3 bases and J shed 4 bases, with 12 bases lying between them. The CDR3 length is 14 residues. Germline assignment: CDR1 SGHTA and CDR2 FQGNSA. The CDR3 protein is CASSFVDTIYGYTF. DNA of the CDR3: TGTGCCAGCAGCTTTGTGGACACAATCTATGGCTACACCTTC.

The V call is TRBV4-1, the J call TRBJ1-5; D uncertain. The CDR3 contains 15 residues. CDR1 and CDR2 from the germline V gene are MGHRA and YSYEKL. Trimming removed 3 bases from V and 4 bases from J, with 13 bases in between. The CDR3: CASSHGLPTNQPQHF. The CDR3 region has the DNA TGCGCCAGCAGCCATGGACTCCCAACAAATCAGCCCCAGCATTTT.

J is TRBJ1-4 and V is TRBV6-1, with D perhaps matching TRBD1 (6 bases). CDR3 length: 16 residues. V was pared by 4 bases and J by 0 bases, with 12 bases between. The germline gives CDR1 MNHNS, CDR2 SASEGT. CDR3 bases: TGTGCCAGCAGTGGAGTCAGGACAGCAACTAATGAAAAACTGTTTTTT. It translates to CASSGVRTATNEKLFF.

V usage is TRBV19 and J usage is TRBJ2-4, with D tentatively TRBD1 (6 bases). The length of the CDR3 is 17 residues. Trimming shortened V by 3 bases and J by 4 bases, and 19 bases separated the two germline ends. Per the germline V gene, CDR1 is LNHDA and CDR2 is SQIVND (reference sequence). The CDR3 loop is CASSILSQVGQKNIQYF. The CDR3 coding sequence is TGTGCCAGTAGTATCCTTTCCCAGGTCGGACAGAAAAACATTCAGTACTTC.

J is TRBJ1-6 and V is TRBV3-1 (or the pseudogene TRBV3-2); D possibly corresponds to TRBD1 (6 bases). This CDR3 is 14 amino acids long. From germline, CDR1 is LGHDT and CDR2 YNNKEL (reference sequence). The V and J ends lost 1 base and 6 bases respectively, with 7 bases between them. CDR3: CASSQADSNSPLHF. The CDR3 bases are TGTGCCAGCAGCCAAGCGGACAGTAATTCACCCCTCCACTTT.

This rearrangement joins TRBV6-2 or TRBV6-3 to TRBJ2-2; 7 bases are shared with TRBD1. Germline trimming cut 6 bases from V and 7 bases from J; bases unmatched to any gene: 8. The CDR3 spans 14 residues. The germline V gene has CDR1 MNHEY and CDR2 SVGEGT. The CDR3 here is CASSHRTGYGELFF. The CDR3 coding sequence is TGTGCCAGCAGCCACCGGACAGGCTACGGGGAGCTGTTTTTT.

The rearrangement joins TRBV28 to TRBJ2-5; TRBD2 is a possible D gene (7 bases). The CDR3 totals 15 residues. Germline lookup yields CDR1 MDHEN and CDR2 SYDVKM. V was trimmed by 5 bases and J by 5 bases, leaving 18 bases between them. CDR3 residues: CASSPAMGGGETQYF. CDR3 sequence (DNA): TGTGCCAGCAGTCCCGCAATGGGAGGGGGTGAGACCCAGTACTTC. Full variable domain (rest looked up from reference TRBV28 and TRBJ2-5): DVKVTQSSRYLVKRTGEKVFLECVQDMDHENMFWYRQDPGLGLRLIYFSYDVKMKEKGDIPEGYSVSREKKERFSLILESASTNQTSMYLCASSPAMGGGETQYFGPGTRLLVL.

This clone was observed once. The rearrangement uses TRBV19 and TRBJ2-1; TRBD2 matches 9 bases. This CDR3 is built from 13 residues. The V and J ends lost 6 bases and 3 bases, in that order; junction bases with no gene match: 0. Germline values: CDR1 LNHDA, CDR2 SQIVND (reference sequence). CDR3 loop: CASRTSGYNEQFF. The CDR3 nucleotides read TGTGCCAGTAGGACTAGCGGCTACAATGAGCAGTTCTTC.

The rearrangement links TRBV28 to TRBJ2-2, with 10 bases aligning to TRBD2. Germline V gene data show CDR1 as MDHEN and CDR2 as SYDVKM. The junction had 9 bases not matched to a gene; V was cut back by 5 bases and J by 6 bases. The CDR3 runs 16 residues. DNA for the CDR3: TGTGCCAGCAGTCAAGCCCTAGCGGGGGCCCCCGGGGAGCTGTTTTTT. Its translation is CASSQALAGAPGELFF.